This T cell receptor (beta chain) originates from a study of blood T cell repertoires in COVID-19. On the study more broadly: Sources were T cells, B-cell-depleted T cells, or PBMCs; the material itself was cDNA or gDNA.

Germline CDR1 is SGDLS and CDR2 is YYNGEE. V gave up 0 bases and J gave up 1 base; unmatched junction bases: 12. CDR3 size: 19 residues. Assay: immunoSEQ multiplex PCR; the TCRdb copy retains only in-frame clones and omits some. The table has 39,000 or so clones, roughly 92% seen once. Sequencing used peripheral blood. The gene calls are TRBV9 and TRBJ2-1; 8 bases fit TRBD2. This receptor was obtained from a man between 50 and 59 years old with active COVID-19. The CDR3 sequence is CASSVAPGGVGRSYNEQFF. CDR3 coding DNA: TGTGCCAGCAGCGTAGCCCCCGGGGGGGTAGGAAGGTCCTACAATGAGCAGTTCTTC. The variable domain in full, with the rest retrieved from reference TRBV9 and TRBJ2-1, is DSGVTQTPKHLITATGQRVTLRCSPRSGDLSVYWYQQSLDQGLQFLIQYYNGEERAKGNILERFSAQQFPDLHSELNLSSLELGDSALYFCASSVAPGGVGRSYNEQFFGPGTRLTVL.